A selection of T cell receptor beta chains follows, all from one sample in a study of cytomegalovirus exposure and HLA in healthy donors. TCRdb keeps only in-frame clones here, not all; method: immunoSEQ multiplex PCR. Among some 69,000 clones, around 96% were seen once, and the ten largest hold nearly 4.5%. Sequences were obtained from PBMCs. Every receptor here comes from a man between 18 and 35 years old in good health and CMV-seropositive. The CDR3 runs from the conserved cysteine through the conserved F or W. A D gene is named only where the DNA matches it firmly. Clone size is given for some rows only: seen once, a few or many times, or a class if the clone is expanded.

v_gene: TRBV10-3
d_gene: -
abundance: -
j_gene: TRBJ2-3
CDR3aa: CAISEGPVSSTDTQYF
CDR3nt: TGTGCCATCAGTGAGGGGCCAGTCTCTAGCACAGATACGCAGTATTTT

v_gene: TRBV29-1
d_gene: -
abundance: few
j_gene: TRBJ2-3
CDR3aa: CSVELGGLGSDTQYF
CDR3nt: TGCAGCGTTGAACTCGGGGGGCTGGGCTCAGATACGCAGTATTTT

v_gene: TRBV7-9
d_gene: -
abundance: -
j_gene: TRBJ1-1
CDR3aa: CASSPTVNTEAFF
CDR3nt: TGTGCCAGCAGCCCCACAGTGAACACTGAAGCTTTCTTT

v_gene: TRBV13
d_gene: -
abundance: -
j_gene: TRBJ1-2
CDR3aa: CASSLGDRYYGYTF
CDR3nt: TGTGCCAGCAGCTTAGGCGACAGGTACTATGGCTACACCTTC

v_gene: TRBV7-2
d_gene: TRBD1
abundance: -
j_gene: TRBJ2-7
CDR3aa: CASSDRGSYEQYF
CDR3nt: TGTGCCAGCAGCGACAGGGGGTCCTACGAGCAGTACTTC

v_gene: TRBV7-9
d_gene: TRBD2
abundance: -
j_gene: TRBJ2-5
CDR3aa: CASSWTRGQETQYF
CDR3nt: TGTGCCAGCAGCTGGACTAGAGGCCAAGAGACCCAGTACTTC

v_gene: TRBV10-3
d_gene: -
abundance: -
j_gene: TRBJ1-1
CDR3aa: CAAHRVLNTEAFF
CDR3nt: TGTGCCGCTCACAGGGTTCTGAACACTGAAGCTTTCTTT

v_gene: TRBV7-6
d_gene: TRBD1
abundance: -
j_gene: TRBJ1-4
CDR3aa: CASSTDRAYEKLFF
CDR3nt: TGTGCCAGCAGCACGGACAGGGCGTATGAAAAACTGTTTTTT

v_gene: TRBV4-2
d_gene: -
abundance: -
j_gene: TRBJ1-5
CDR3aa: CASSPNGEGSGAQHF
CDR3nt: TGTGCCAGCAGCCCCAATGGGGAGGGTTCAGGGGCCCAGCATTTT

v_gene: TRBV6-5
d_gene: -
abundance: -
j_gene: TRBJ2-5
CDR3aa: CASRDSSQETQYF
CDR3nt: TGTGCCAGCAGGGACAGCTCCCAAGAGACCCAGTACTTC

v_gene: TRBV6-4
d_gene: -
abundance: -
j_gene: TRBJ2-3
CDR3aa: CASSERSTDTQYF
CDR3nt: TGTGCCAGCAGTGAGCGTAGCACAGATACGCAGTATTTT

v_gene: TRBV27
d_gene: TRBD1
abundance: -
j_gene: TRBJ1-4
CDR3aa: CASSTPGTGVEKLFF
CDR3nt: TGTGCCAGCAGTACGCCAGGGACAGGGGTTGAAAAACTGTTTTTT

v_gene: TRBV11-3
d_gene: -
abundance: -
j_gene: TRBJ2-2
CDR3aa: CASSSNRDTNTGELFF
CDR3nt: TGTGCCAGCAGCTCGAACCGGGACACAAACACCGGGGAGCTGTTTTTT

v_gene: TRBV28
d_gene: TRBD2
abundance: -
j_gene: TRBJ2-3
CDR3aa: CASSSVRTSGIDTQYF
CDR3nt: TGTGCCAGCAGTTCAGTCCGGACTAGCGGAATAGATACGCAGTATTTT

v_gene: TRBV6-4
d_gene: TRBD2
abundance: -
j_gene: TRBJ2-2
CDR3aa: CASSNSGRGTGELFF
CDR3nt: TGTGCCAGCAGTAATAGCGGGAGAGGCACCGGGGAGCTGTTTTTT

v_gene: TRBV28
d_gene: -
abundance: -
j_gene: TRBJ1-5
CDR3aa: CASRGGAVQPQHF
CDR3nt: TGTGCCAGCAGAGGGGGGGCGGTTCAGCCCCAGCATTTT

v_gene: TRBV29-1
d_gene: TRBD2
abundance: -
j_gene: TRBJ2-4
CDR3aa: CSGRLAGGPAKNIQYF
CDR3nt: TGCAGCGGCAGACTAGCGGGGGGGCCGGCCAAAAACATTCAGTACTTC

v_gene: TRBV13
d_gene: TRBD2
abundance: once
j_gene: TRBJ2-1
CDR3aa: CASSLDGGRTYNEQFF
CDR3nt: TGTGCCAGCAGCTTAGACGGGGGGAGGACCTACAATGAGCAGTTCTTC

v_gene: TRBV7-8
d_gene: -
abundance: -
j_gene: TRBJ1-1
CDR3aa: CASSLAVAPAEAFF
CDR3nt: TGTGCCAGCAGCTTAGCAGTGGCCCCCGCTGAAGCTTTCTTT

v_gene: TRBV4-2
d_gene: -
abundance: -
j_gene: TRBJ1-1
CDR3aa: CASSGREGVDTEAFF
CDR3nt: TGTGCCAGCAGCGGGCGGGAGGGGGTCGACACTGAAGCTTTCTTT

v_gene: TRBV6-6
d_gene: TRBD2
abundance: -
j_gene: TRBJ2-7
CDR3aa: CASRGLAGGPPYEQYF
CDR3nt: TGTGCCAGCAGGGGACTAGCGGGAGGCCCTCCCTACGAGCAGTACTTC

v_gene: TRBV5-1
d_gene: -
abundance: once
j_gene: TRBJ2-3
CDR3aa: CASTIGDTFTDTQYF
CDR3nt: TGCGCCAGCACCATAGGGGACACCTTCACAGATACGCAGTATTTT

v_gene: TRBV4-1
d_gene: TRBD2
abundance: -
j_gene: TRBJ2-3
CDR3aa: CASSQVPSGSTDTQYF
CDR3nt: TGCGCCAGCAGCCAAGTGCCTAGCGGGAGCACAGATACGCAGTATTTT

v_gene: TRBV2
d_gene: -
abundance: once
j_gene: TRBJ2-2
CDR3aa: CASRIRDTTLGELFF
CDR3nt: TGTGCCAGCAGGATACGGGACACGACACTCGGGGAGCTGTTTTTT

v_gene: TRBV19
d_gene: -
abundance: -
j_gene: TRBJ2-1
CDR3aa: CASSIASFGKDEQFF
CDR3nt: TGTGCCAGTAGTATAGCCAGTTTCGGGAAGGATGAGCAGTTCTTC

v_gene: TRBV19
d_gene: -
abundance: -
j_gene: TRBJ2-1
CDR3aa: CASSILGLPWDYNEQFF
CDR3nt: TGTGCCAGTAGTATATTGGGACTCCCGTGGGATTACAATGAGCAGTTCTTC

v_gene: TRBV7-9
d_gene: TRBD2
abundance: once
j_gene: TRBJ2-1
CDR3aa: CASSLRAGVMNNEQFF
CDR3nt: TGTGCCAGCAGCTTACGGGCGGGAGTAATGAACAATGAGCAGTTCTTC

v_gene: TRBV6-7
d_gene: -
abundance: -
j_gene: TRBJ1-6
CDR3aa: CASRTPDNSPLHF
CDR3nt: TGTGCCAGTCGGACACCCGATAATTCACCCCTCCACTTT

v_gene: TRBV6-1
d_gene: -
abundance: -
j_gene: TRBJ2-6
CDR3aa: CASSEGSSGANVLTF
CDR3nt: TGTGCCAGCAGTGAAGGGAGCTCTGGGGCCAACGTCCTGACTTTC

v_gene: TRBV28
d_gene: TRBD1
abundance: -
j_gene: TRBJ1-2
CDR3aa: CASSLAQGAYGYTF
CDR3nt: TGTGCCAGCAGTTTAGCACAGGGGGCCTATGGCTACACCTTC

v_gene: TRBV5-6
d_gene: TRBD2
abundance: -
j_gene: TRBJ2-1
CDR3aa: CASSFGLAGMNEQFF
CDR3nt: TGTGCCAGCAGCTTCGGCCTAGCGGGAATGAATGAGCAGTTCTTC

v_gene: TRBV9
d_gene: TRBD1
abundance: -
j_gene: TRBJ1-5
CDR3aa: CASSPGQEPYQPQHF
CDR3nt: TGTGCCAGCAGCCCGGGACAGGAGCCTTATCAGCCCCAGCATTTT

v_gene: TRBV29-1
d_gene: TRBD2
abundance: -
j_gene: TRBJ2-1
CDR3aa: CSVAASGTYNEQFF
CDR3nt: TGCAGCGTTGCGGCTAGCGGGACTTACAATGAGCAGTTCTTC

v_gene: TRBV29-1
d_gene: TRBD2
abundance: -
j_gene: TRBJ2-3
CDR3aa: CSVDPSLAGVGTQYF
CDR3nt: TGCAGCGTTGACCCCTCTCTAGCGGGAGTGGGTACGCAGTATTTT

v_gene: TRBV6-5
d_gene: TRBD2
abundance: -
j_gene: TRBJ2-1
CDR3aa: CASSVPGLAVNEQFF
CDR3nt: TGTGCCAGCAGTGTACCGGGACTAGCAGTCAATGAGCAGTTCTTC

v_gene: TRBV19
d_gene: -
abundance: -
j_gene: TRBJ1-5
CDR3aa: CACTGTLNQPQHF
CDR3nt: TGTGCCTGCACCGGGACACTAAATCAGCCCCAGCATTTT

v_gene: TRBV28
d_gene: TRBD1
abundance: -
j_gene: TRBJ2-1
CDR3aa: CASRPRTGVDEQFF
CDR3nt: TGTGCCAGCAGGCCACGGACAGGGGTAGATGAGCAGTTCTTC

v_gene: TRBV7-2
d_gene: -
abundance: few
j_gene: TRBJ2-1
CDR3aa: CASSATGNYNEQFF
CDR3nt: TGTGCCAGCAGCGCAACAGGGAACTACAATGAGCAGTTCTTC

v_gene: TRBV6-7
d_gene: -
abundance: -
j_gene: TRBJ1-4
CDR3aa: CASRSAPDTTNEKLFF
CDR3nt: TGTGCCAGCCGCTCCGCGCCAGACACAACTAATGAAAAACTGTTTTTT

v_gene: TRBV18
d_gene: TRBD1
abundance: -
j_gene: TRBJ1-1
CDR3aa: CASSPPKDRGLRTEAFF
CDR3nt: TGTGCCAGCTCGCCTCCGAAGGACAGGGGGCTTAGGACTGAAGCTTTCTTT